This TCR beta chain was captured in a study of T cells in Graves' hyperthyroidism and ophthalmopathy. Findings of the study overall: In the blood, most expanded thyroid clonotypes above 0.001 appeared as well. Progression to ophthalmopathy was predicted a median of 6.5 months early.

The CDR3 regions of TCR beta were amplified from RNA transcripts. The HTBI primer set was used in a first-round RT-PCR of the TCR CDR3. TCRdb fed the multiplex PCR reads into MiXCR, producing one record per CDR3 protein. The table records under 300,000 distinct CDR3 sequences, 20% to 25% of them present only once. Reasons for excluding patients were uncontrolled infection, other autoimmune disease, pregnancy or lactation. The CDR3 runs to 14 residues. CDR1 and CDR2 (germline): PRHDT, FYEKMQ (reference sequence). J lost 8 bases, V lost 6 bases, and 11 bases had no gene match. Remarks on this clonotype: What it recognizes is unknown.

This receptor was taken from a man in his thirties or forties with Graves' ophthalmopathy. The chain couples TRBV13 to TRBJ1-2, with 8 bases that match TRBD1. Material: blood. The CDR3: CASRDKGQERGYTF. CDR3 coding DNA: TGTGCCAGCAGGGACAAGGGACAGGAACGGGGCTACACCTTC.